The present entry profiles one TCR beta chain with its context. The data originate from a study of CD8 T cells in ankylosing spondylitis. For TCR beta, libraries came from quantitative 5'-RACE with molecular barcodes. TCRdb reprocessed the 5' RACE reads with MiXCR, giving one entry per CDR3 protein. This sample carries 150,000 to 200,000 distinct CDR3 sequences, more than 10% of them seen once, and the ten largest clones take approximately 15%. CDR1 and CDR2 (germline): SEHNR, FQNEAQ (reference sequence). V dropped 0 bases and J dropped 3; count of bases not matched to a gene: 2. CDR3 length equals 15 residues.

The clonotype was recovered from a male donor with ankylosing spondylitis or in good health (not recorded which). The sample was blood, either unsorted or a sorted T cell fraction (not recorded which). The chain combines TRBV7-9 with TRBJ2-5; 9 bases map to TRBD1. CDR3 nucleotide sequence: TGTGCCAGCAGCTTAGCGGGACAGGGAAAAGAGACCCAGTACTTC. It is translated as CASSLAGQGKETQYF.